This T cell receptor beta chain comes out of a study of CD8 T cells in ankylosing spondylitis. Study results and limitations: Reportedly, disease-linked clones are significantly enriched in ankylosing spondylitis patients' matched synovial fluid.

About this clonotype itself: Its specificity is not known.

Quantitative molecular-barcoded 5'-RACE generated the TCR beta libraries. Using its own MiXCR run on the 5' RACE reads, TCRdb lists one record per CDR3 protein. The data show approximately 250,000 distinct CDR3 sequences, under 35% seen once. Germline values: CDR1 MNHNS, CDR2 SASEGT. V gave up 7 bases and J gave up 8 bases, with 15 bases separating them. The CDR3 sequence is 13 residues long. This TCR was sampled from a male donor with ankylosing spondylitis or in good health (not recorded which). The V call is TRBV6-1, the J call TRBJ2-1, with D perhaps TRBD1 (6 bases). Sample: blood, either unsorted or a sorted T cell fraction (not recorded which). The CDR3 reads CASTPGGGYEQFF. As DNA, the CDR3 is TGTGCCAGCACTCCGGGTGGGGGCTATGAGCAGTTCTTC.